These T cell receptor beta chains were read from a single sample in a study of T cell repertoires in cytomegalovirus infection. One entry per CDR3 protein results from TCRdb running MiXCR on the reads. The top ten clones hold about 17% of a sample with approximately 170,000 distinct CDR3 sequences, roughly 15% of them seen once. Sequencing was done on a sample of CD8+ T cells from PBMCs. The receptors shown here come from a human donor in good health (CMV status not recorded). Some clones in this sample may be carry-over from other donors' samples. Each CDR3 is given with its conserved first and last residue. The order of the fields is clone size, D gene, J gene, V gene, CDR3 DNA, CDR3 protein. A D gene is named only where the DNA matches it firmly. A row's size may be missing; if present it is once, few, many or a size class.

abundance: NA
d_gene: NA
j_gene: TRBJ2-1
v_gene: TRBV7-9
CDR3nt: TGTGCCAGCAGCTTACTCGTCCATGAGCAGTTCTTC
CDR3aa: CASSLLVHEQFF

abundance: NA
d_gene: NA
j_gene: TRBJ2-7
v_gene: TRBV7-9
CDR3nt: TGTGCCAGCACCCCGGCCGGGGGGCTCCACGAGCAGTACTTC
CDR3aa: CASTPAGGLHEQYF

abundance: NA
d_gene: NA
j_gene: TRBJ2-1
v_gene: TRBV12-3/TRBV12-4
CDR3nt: TGTGCCAGCAGGCCGGGGCAGCTGCCCTCCTACAATGAGCAGTTCTTC
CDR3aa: CASRPGQLPSYNEQFF

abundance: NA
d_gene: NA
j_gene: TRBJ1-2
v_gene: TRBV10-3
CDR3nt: TGTGCCATCAGTGAGGGTCAGGTTGGGATCTATGGCTACACCTTC
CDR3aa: CAISEGQVGIYGYTF

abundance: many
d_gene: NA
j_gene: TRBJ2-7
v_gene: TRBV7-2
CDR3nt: TGTGCCAGCAGCTTTAGCTCCTACGAGCAGTACTTC
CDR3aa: CASSFSSYEQYF

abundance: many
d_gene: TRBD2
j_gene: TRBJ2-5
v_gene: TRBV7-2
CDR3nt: TGTGCCAGCAGCCGACTAGCGGGGGGGCGAGAGACCCAGTACTTC
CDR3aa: CASSRLAGGRETQYF

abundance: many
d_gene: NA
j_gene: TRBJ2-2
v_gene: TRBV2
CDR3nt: TGTGCCAGCAGTGGTAGGGAGGTTTTCACCGGGGAGCTGTTTTTT
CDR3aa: CASSGREVFTGELFF

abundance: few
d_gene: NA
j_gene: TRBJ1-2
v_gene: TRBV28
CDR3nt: TGTGCCAGCAGTTTGACAGTTTATGGCTACACCTTC
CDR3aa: CASSLTVYGYTF

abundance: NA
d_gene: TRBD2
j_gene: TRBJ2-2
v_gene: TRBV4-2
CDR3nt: TGTGCCAGCAGCCAACCCAGCGGGGGGGTCACCGGGGAGCTGTTTTTT
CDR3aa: CASSQPSGGVTGELFF

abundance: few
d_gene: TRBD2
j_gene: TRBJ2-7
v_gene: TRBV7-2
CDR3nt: TGTGCCAGCAGTGATTGGGGAAGCGGGAGCGACTACGAGCAGTACTTC
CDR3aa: CASSDWGSGSDYEQYF

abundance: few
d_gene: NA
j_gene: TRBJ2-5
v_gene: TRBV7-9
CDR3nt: TGTGCCAGCAGCTTACAGCCCGAAGAGACCCAGTACTTC
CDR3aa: CASSLQPEETQYF

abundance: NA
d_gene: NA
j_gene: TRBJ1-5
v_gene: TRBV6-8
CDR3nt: TGTGCCAGCAGATCACCGAATCAGCCCCAGCATTTT
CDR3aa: CASRSPNQPQHF

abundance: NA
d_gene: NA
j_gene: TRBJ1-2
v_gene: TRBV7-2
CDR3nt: TGTGCCAGCAGCGACAACAGGGCCTATGGCTACACCTTC
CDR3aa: CASSDNRAYGYTF

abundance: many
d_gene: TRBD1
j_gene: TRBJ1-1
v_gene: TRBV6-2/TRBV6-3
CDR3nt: TGTGCCAGCAGCCTCTTGACCGGGACAGGGAACACTGAAGCTTTCTTT
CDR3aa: CASSLLTGTGNTEAFF

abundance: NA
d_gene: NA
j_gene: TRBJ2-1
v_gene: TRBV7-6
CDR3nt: TGTGCCAGCAGCGAACGACAGAGAACCGAGCAGTTCTTC
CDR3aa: CASSERQRTEQFF

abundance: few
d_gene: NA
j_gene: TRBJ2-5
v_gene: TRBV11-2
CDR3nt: TGTGCCAGCAGCTTAGGTAGCGTTCAAGAGACCCAGTACTTC
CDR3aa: CASSLGSVQETQYF

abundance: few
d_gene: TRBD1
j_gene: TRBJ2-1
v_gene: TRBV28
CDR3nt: TGTGCCAGCAGACGACAGGGGGGTTACAATGAGCAGTTCTTC
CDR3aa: CASRRQGGYNEQFF

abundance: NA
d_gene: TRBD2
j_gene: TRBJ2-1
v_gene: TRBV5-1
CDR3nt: TGCGCCAGCAGCTTGGACGTTCCGACTAGCGGGAGGAATGAGCAGTTCTTC
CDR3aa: CASSLDVPTSGRNEQFF

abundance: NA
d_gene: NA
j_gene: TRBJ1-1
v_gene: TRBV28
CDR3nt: TGTGCCAGCAGTAATTTGTCTAAAAGGGAAGGTGAAGCTTTCTTT
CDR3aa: CASSNLSKREGEAFF

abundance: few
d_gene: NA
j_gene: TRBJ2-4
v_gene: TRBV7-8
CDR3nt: TGTGCCAGCAGCCCCTCCCAGGGTGACATTCAGTACTTC
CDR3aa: CASSPSQGDIQYF

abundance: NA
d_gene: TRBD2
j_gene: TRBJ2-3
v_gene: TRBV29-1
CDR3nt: TGCAGCGTCTTCCGCCTAGCGGGAGAAGCAGATACGCAGTATTTT
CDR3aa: CSVFRLAGEADTQYF

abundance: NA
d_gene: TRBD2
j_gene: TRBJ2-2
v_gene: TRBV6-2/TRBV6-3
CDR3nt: TGTGCCAGCAGGATCCTAGCGGGAGTTCCCCTGGGGGAGCTGTTTTTT
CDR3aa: CASRILAGVPLGELFF

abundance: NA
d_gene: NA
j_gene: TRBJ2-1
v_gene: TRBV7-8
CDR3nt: TGTGCCAGCAGCGGAGATCGGCGCTATGAGCAGTTCTTC
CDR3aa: CASSGDRRYEQFF

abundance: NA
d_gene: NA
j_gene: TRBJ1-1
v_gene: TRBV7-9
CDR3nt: TGTGCCAGCAGCCCAAGTGCGCAATGGAACACTGAAGCTTTCTTT
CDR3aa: CASSPSAQWNTEAFF

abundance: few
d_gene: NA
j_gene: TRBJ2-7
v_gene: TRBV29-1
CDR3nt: TGCAGCGTTGTTCAAACCGAGGGGTACGAGCAGTACTTC
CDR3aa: CSVVQTEGYEQYF

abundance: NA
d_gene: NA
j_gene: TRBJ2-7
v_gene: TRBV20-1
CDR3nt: TGCAGTGCTAGAGTGCACACCTCCTACGAGCAGTACTTC
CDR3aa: CSARVHTSYEQYF

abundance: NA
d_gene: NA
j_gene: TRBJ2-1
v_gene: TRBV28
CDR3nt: TGTGCCAGCAGTTTCAGGTATCGCCTCCCGGAGCAGTTCTTC
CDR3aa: CASSFRYRLPEQFF

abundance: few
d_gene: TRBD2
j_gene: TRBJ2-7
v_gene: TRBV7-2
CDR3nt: TGTGCCAGCAGCTACAGCGGGATAGCCCCCTACGAGCAGTACTTC
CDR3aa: CASSYSGIAPYEQYF

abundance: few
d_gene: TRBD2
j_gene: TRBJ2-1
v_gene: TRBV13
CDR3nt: TGTGCCAGCAGAGGACTAGCGGGAGGGCAATACGAGCAGTTCTTC
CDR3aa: CASRGLAGGQYEQFF

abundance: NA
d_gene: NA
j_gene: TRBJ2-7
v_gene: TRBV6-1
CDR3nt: TGTGCCAGCAGTTACGCACTTAACTACGAGCAGTACTTC
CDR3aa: CASSYALNYEQYF

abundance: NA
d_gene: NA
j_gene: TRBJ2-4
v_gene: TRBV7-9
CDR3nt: TGTGCCAGCAGCGGAGATCGGGAAGCCAAAAACATTCAGTACTTC
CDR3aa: CASSGDREAKNIQYF

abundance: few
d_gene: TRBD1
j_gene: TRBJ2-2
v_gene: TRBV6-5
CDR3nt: TGTGCCAGCACAAAAAGGACAGGGCTCGGAGTAAACACCGGGGAGCTGTTTTTT
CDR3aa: CASTKRTGLGVNTGELFF

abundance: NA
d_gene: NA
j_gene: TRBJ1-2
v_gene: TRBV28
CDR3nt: TGTGCCAGCAGTTTACATCAGGGGCCCGAAAAAGGCTACACCTTC
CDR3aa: CASSLHQGPEKGYTF

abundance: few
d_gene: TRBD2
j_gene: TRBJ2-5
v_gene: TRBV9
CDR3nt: TGTGCCAGCAGCGCTAGCGGGAGGGAAGAGACCCAGTACTTC
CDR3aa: CASSASGREETQYF

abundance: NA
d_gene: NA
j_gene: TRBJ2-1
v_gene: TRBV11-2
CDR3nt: TGTGCCAGCAGCTTAGATAGTGAGCAGTTCTTC
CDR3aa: CASSLDSEQFF

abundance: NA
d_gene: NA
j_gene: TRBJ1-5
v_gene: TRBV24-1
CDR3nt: TGTGCCACCAGTGACCCCTTCACAAATCAGCCCCAGCATTTT
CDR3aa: CATSDPFTNQPQHF

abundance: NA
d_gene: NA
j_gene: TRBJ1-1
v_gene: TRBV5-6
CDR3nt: TGTGCCAGCAGCTGGCAGGGGCGGATGGGTGAAGCTTTCTTT
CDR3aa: CASSWQGRMGEAFF

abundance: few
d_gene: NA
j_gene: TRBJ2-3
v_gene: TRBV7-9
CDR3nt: TGTGCCAGCAGGGGGCAGCGGACGCAGTATTTT
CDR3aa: CASRGQRTQYF

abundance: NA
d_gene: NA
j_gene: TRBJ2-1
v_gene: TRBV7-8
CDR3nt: TGTGCCAGCACCCAGTGGGGGGGGCAGGGGAATGAGCAGTTCTTC
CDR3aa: CASTQWGGQGNEQFF

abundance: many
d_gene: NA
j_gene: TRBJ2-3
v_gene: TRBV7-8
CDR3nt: TGTGCCAGCAGCTTAAGTGGGGGCACAGATACGCAGTATTTT
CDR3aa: CASSLSGGTDTQYF

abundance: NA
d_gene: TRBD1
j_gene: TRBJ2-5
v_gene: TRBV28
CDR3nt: TGTGCCAGCAGACCGGGACAGGGGGTAGAGACCCAGTACTTC
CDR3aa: CASRPGQGVETQYF

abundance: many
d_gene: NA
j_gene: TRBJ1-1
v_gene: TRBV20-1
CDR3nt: TGCAGTGCTAGAGATAAAGGGGACACTGAAGCTTTCTTT
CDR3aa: CSARDKGDTEAFF

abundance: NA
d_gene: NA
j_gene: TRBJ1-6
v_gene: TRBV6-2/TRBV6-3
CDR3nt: TGTGCCAGCCGAGGGGGTTCACCCCTCCACTTT
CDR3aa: CASRGGSPLHF

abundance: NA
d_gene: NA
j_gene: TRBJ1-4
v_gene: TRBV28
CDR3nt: TGTGCCAGCACTAACAGGGTGTCTAATGAAAAACTGTTTTTT
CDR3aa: CASTNRVSNEKLFF

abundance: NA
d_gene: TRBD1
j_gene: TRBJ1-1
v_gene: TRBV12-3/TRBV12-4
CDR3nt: TGTGCCAGCAGTCTCAGCACGACAGGGCAGAACACTGAAGCTTTCTTT
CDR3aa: CASSLSTTGQNTEAFF

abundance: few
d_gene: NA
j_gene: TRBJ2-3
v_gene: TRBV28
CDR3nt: TGTGCCAGCAGTTTGGACGGGCACACAGATACGCAGTATTTT
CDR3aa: CASSLDGHTDTQYF

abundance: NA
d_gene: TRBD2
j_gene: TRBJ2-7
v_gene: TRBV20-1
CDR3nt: TGCAGTGCCCAGTCACTAGCGGACACCTACGAGCAGTACTTC
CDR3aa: CSAQSLADTYEQYF

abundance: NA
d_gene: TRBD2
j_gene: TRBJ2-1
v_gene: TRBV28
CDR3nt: TGTGCCAGCAGTTTATTCGGCGGGAGTGGGGCTCATGAGCAGTTCTTC
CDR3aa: CASSLFGGSGAHEQFF

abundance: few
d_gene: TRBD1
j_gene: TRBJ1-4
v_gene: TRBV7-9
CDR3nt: TGTGCCAGCAGCGGACAGGGGGCAGATGAAAAACTGTTTTTT
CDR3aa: CASSGQGADEKLFF

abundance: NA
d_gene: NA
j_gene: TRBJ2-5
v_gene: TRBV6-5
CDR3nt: TGTGCCAGCAGTCCGAGGCAGATCCAAGAGACCCAGTACTTC
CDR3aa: CASSPRQIQETQYF

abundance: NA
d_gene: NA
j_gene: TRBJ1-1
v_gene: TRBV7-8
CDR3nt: TGTGCCAGCAGAGGAAGGAACACTGAAGCTTTCTTT
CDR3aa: CASRGRNTEAFF

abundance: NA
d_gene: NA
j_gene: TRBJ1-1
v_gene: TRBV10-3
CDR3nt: TGTGCCATCAGTGAGTGGTTGCCCCGCACTGAAGCTTTCTTT
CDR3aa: CAISEWLPRTEAFF

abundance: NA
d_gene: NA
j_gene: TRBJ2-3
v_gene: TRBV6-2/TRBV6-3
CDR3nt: TGTGCCAGCACAGGGTTGACAGATACGCAGTATTTT
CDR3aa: CASTGLTDTQYF

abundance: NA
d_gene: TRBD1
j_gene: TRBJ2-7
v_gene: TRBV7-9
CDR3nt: TGTGCCAGCAGCGTAACGGGACAGGGTAACGAGCAGTACTTC
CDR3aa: CASSVTGQGNEQYF

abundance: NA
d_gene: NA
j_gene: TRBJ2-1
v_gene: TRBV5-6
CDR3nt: TGTGCCAGCAGCCCCACATGGGGTGACAATGAGCAGTTCTTC
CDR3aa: CASSPTWGDNEQFF

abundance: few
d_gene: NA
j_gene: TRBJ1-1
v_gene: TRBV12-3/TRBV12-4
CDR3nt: TGTGCCAGCAGTTGGGGCTCGATCGCCCCTGAAGCTTTCTTT
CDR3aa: CASSWGSIAPEAFF

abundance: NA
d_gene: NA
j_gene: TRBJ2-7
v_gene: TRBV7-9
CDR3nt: TGTGCCAGCAGCAACAGGGCGACCTACGAGCAGTACTTC
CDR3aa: CASSNRATYEQYF

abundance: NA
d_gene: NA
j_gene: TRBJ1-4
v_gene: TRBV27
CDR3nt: TGTGCCAGCAGTCACAAGGGATCAAGGTCAACTAATGAAAAACTGTTTTTT
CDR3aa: CASSHKGSRSTNEKLFF

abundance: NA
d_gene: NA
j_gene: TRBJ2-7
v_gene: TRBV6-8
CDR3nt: TGTGACACTACATTGAACTACGAGCAGTACTTC
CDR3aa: CDTTLNYEQYF